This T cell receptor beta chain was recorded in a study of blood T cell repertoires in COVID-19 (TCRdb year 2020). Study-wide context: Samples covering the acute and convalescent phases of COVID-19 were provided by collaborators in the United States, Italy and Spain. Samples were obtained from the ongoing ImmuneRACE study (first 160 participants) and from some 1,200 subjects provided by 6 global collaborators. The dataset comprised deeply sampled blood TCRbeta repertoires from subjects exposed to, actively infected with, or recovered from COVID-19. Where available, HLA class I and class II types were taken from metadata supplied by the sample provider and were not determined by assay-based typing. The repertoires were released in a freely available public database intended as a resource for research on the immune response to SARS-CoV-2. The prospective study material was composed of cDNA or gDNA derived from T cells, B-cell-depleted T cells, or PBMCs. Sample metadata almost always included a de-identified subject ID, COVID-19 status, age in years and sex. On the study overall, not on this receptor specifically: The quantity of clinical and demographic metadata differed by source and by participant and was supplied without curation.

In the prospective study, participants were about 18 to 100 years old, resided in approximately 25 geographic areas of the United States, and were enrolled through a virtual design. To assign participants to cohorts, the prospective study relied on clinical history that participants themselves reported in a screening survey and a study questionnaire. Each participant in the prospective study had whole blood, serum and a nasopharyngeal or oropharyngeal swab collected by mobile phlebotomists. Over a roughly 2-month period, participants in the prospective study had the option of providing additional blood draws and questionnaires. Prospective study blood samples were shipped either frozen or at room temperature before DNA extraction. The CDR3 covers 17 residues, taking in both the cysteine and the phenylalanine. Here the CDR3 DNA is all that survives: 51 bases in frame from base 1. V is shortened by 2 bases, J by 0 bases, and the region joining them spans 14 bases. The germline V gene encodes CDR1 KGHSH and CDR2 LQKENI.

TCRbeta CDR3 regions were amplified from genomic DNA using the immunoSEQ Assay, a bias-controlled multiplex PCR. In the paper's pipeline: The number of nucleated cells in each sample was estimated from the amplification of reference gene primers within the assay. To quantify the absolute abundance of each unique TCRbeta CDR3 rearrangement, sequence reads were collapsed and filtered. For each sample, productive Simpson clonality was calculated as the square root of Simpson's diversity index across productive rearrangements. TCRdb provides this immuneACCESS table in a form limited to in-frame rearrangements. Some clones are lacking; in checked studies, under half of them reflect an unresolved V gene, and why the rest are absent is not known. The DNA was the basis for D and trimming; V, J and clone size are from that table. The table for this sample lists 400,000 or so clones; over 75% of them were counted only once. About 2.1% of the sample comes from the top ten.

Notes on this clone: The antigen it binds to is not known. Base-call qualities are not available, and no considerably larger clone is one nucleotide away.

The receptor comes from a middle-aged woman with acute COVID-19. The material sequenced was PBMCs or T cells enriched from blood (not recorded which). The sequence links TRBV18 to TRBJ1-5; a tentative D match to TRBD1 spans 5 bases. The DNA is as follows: TGTGCCAGCTCACCAGAGGGAGGGGTAAATAGCAATCAGCCCCAGCATTTT. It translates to CASSPEGGVNSNQPQHF.